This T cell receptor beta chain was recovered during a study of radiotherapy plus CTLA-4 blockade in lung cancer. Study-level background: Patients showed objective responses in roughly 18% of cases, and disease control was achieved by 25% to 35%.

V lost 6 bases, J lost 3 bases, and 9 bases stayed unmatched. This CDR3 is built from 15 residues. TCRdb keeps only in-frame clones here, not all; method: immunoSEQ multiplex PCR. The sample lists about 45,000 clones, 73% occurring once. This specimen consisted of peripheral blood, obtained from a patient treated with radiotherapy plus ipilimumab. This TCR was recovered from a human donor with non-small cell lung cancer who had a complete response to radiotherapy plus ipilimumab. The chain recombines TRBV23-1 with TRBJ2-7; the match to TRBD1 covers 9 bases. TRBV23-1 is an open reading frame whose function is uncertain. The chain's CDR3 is CASSNGQGLGYEQYF. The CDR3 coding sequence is TGCGCCAGCAGCAACGGACAGGGGTTGGGCTACGAGCAGTACTTC.